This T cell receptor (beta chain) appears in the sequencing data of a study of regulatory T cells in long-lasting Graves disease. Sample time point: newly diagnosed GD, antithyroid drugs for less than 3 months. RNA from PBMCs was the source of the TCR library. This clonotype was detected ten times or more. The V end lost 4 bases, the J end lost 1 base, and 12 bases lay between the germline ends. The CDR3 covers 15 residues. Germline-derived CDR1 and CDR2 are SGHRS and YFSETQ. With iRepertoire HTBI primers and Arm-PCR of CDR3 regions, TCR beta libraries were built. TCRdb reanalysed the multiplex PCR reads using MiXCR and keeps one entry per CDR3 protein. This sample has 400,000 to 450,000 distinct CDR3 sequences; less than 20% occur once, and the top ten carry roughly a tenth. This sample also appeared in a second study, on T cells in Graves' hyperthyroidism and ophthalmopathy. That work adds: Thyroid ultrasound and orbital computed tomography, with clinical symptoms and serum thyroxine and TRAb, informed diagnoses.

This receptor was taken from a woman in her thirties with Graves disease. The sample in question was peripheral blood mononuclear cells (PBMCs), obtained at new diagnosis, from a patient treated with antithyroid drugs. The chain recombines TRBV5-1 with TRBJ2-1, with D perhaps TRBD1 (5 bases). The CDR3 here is CASSRAAGSYNEQFF. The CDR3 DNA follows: TGCGCCAGCAGCCGTGCGGCAGGGTCCTACAATGAGCAGTTCTTC.